This TCR beta chain was profiled in a study of T cell responses to AZD1222 COVID-19 vaccine. CDR3 length: 14 residues. Germline V gene lookup returns CDR1 SGHTA and CDR2 FQGNSA. V shed 1 base and J shed 7 bases, with 12 bases lying between them. Points on this clone: The antigen is undetermined.

Study results and caveats: Targeting of unmutated variant regions was reportedly seen in nearly half of spike-specific TCRs.

Here immunoSEQ multiplex PCR was the method, and the copy in TCRdb shows in-frame clones only, minus some. This sample yields 55,000 to 80,000 clones, of which roughly nine tenths are seen a single time; approximately 30% belongs to the top ten. The receptor's source is an adult who received the AZD1222 COVID-19 vaccine. The sample consisted of peripheral blood, taken 28 days after the second AZD1222 dose. The chain couples TRBV7-2 to TRBJ2-3; D not certain. The CDR3 coding sequence is TGTGCCAGCAGCTTAGACGGCGTTTCCAATACGCAGTATTTT. Its protein is CASSLDGVSNTQYF.